This TCR beta chain was documented in a study of cytomegalovirus exposure and HLA in healthy donors. Germline V gene lookup returns CDR1 LGHNA and CDR2 YSLEER. The length of the CDR3 is 15 residues. V lost 2 bases, J lost 8 bases, and 8 bases stayed unmatched. Regarding this clone: What it binds is not known.

Study-level points and caveats: It was found in a later analysis that first-cohort TCR clusters tended to co-occur in the approximately 130 validation repertoires. The study listed 150 to 200 cytomegalovirus-associated TCR beta chains. Rarity held for most TCR sequences, but there were some public TCRs that occurred in many donors.

Separation from the approximately 670-subject first cohort characterized the approximately 120-subject validation cohort, to which the donors belonged. Repertoires were generated with immunoSEQ multiplex PCR, while TCRdb's copy carries only in-frame clones and drops some. This sample has some 350,000 clones; about nine tenths occur once, and the top ten carry roughly 1.2%. Sequenced sample: PBMCs. The receptor comes from a woman between 25 and 40 years old in good health and CMV-seropositive. The V and J genes are TRBV4-3 and TRBJ1-2; the match to TRBD1 covers 10 bases. This CDR3 is CASSQKRQGAWGYTF. DNA of the CDR3: TGCGCCAGCAGCCAAAAACGACAGGGGGCGTGGGGCTACACCTTC.